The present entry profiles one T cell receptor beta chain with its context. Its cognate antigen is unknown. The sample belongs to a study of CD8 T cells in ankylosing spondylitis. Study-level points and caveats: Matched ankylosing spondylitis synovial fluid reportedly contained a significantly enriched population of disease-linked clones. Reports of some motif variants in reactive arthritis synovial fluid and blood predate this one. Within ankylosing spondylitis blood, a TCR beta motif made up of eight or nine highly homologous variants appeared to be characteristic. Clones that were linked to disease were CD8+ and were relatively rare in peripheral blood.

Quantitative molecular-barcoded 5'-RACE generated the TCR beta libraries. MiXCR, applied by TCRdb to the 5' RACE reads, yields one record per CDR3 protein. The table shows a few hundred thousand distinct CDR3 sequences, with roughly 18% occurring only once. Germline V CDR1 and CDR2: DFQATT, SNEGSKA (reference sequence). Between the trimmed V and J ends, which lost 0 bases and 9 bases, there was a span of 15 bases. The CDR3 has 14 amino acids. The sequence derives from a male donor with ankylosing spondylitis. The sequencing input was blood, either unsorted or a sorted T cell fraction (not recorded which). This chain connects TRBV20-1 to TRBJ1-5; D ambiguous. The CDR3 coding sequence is TGCAGTGCTAGAGAGGAGGCCTACTCTCGGCCCCAGCATTTT. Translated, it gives CSAREEAYSRPQHF.